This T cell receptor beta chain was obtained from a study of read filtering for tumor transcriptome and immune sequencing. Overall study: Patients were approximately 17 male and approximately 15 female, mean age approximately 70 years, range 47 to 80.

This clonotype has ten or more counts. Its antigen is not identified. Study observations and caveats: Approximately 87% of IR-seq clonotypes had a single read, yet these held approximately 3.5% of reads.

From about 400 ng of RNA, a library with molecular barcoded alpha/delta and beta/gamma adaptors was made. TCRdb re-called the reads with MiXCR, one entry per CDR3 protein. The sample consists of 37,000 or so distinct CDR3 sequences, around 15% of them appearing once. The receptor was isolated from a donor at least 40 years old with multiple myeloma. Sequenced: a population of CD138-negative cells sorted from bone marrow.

CDR3 residues: CASSLRRGNEQFF. The CDR3 nucleotides are TGCGCCAGCAGCTTAAGGCGTGGCAATGAGCAGTTCTTC. The chain employs TRBV5-1 and TRBJ2-1; D remains unclear. CDR1 is SGHRS and CDR2 is YFSETQ in the germline V gene. Trimming shortened V by 2 bases and J by 6 bases, and 9 bases separated the two germline ends. The CDR3 is 13 residues long.